The TCR beta chain described here comes from a study of shared clonotypes between healthy human individuals. The wider study: Each donor contributed plates that comprised three CD4 naive, three CD4 memory, two CD8 naive and one CD8 memory. Whole-study results and caveats: Generally, estimated richness proved larger in naive subsets than it did in memory subsets.

To note about this clone: The antigen remains unidentified.

Deep was the level at which the assay was run. Repertoires were generated with immunoSEQ multiplex PCR, while TCRdb's copy carries only in-frame clones and drops some. The data show some 1,400,000 clones, approximately 96% seen once. V dropped 3 bases and J dropped 1 base, with 15 bases sitting between them. Germline-derived CDR1 and CDR2 are SGHKS and YYEKEE (reference sequence). CDR3 length equals 16 residues. V gene TRBV5-5 combines with J gene TRBJ2-3, with D possibly TRBD2 on 6 matching bases. The TCR originated in a man aged 25 to 45 in good health. Input material: naive CD4+ T cells sorted from blood. Described subset: CD45RA+ positively selected. The chain's CDR3 is CASSSLGQRGTDTQYF. The CDR3 DNA sequence: TGTGCCAGCAGCTCCTTGGGCCAGCGGGGCACAGATACGCAGTATTTT.